This TCR beta chain was obtained from a study of naive and memory T cell subsets. An equimolar mix of two oligonucleotides served as the beta constant-region primer for TRBC1 and TRBC2. TCRdb re-analysed the UMI-ligation and nested PCR reads in MiXCR, keeping a single row per CDR3 protein. The sample yields around 160,000 distinct CDR3 sequences, 17% seen once. This clonotype was observed a handful of times. The germline CDR1 and CDR2 sequences are DFQATT and SNEGSKA (reference sequence). The germline V and J ends were trimmed by 1 base and 3 bases, with 10 bases remaining between them. The CDR3 totals 14 residues.

The sequenced sample was naive CD4+ T cells from blood. The rearrangement links TRBV20-1 to TRBJ1-5; D is uncertain. This receptor was obtained from a human donor in good health. CDR3 nucleotide sequence: TGCAGTGCTAGAGCAGAAAGCAACAATCAGCCCCAGCATTTT. This codes for CSARAESNNQPQHF.